A single TCR beta chain is shown here with its context. The data are from a study of blood T cell repertoires in COVID-19. Study background: The study drew acute and convalescent COVID-19 samples from the United States, Italy and Spain. PBMCs, B-cell-depleted T cells, or T cells were the source of the cDNA or gDNA that made up the material.

Recovered Cohort 3 donors showed two negative PCRs, clearance, or symptom resolution. Only in-frame clones appear in the TCRdb table, and some are missing; sequencing was by immunoSEQ multiplex PCR. This sample has around 300,000 clones, with 86% found just once. This CDR3 contains 21 residues. Trimming cost V 0 bases and J 5 bases, with 32 bases left between them. CDR1 is LGHDT and CDR2 is YNNKEL in the germline V gene (reference sequence). Sequencing was carried out using PBMCs or T cells enriched from blood (not recorded which). This sequence originates from a woman under 30 who had recovered from COVID-19. The rearrangement links TRBV3-1 (or the pseudogene TRBV3-2) to TRBJ2-7, with D possibly matching TRBD2 (6 bases). In DNA form, the CDR3 reads TGTGCCAGCAGCCAAGAGCACACGCGGGCCTTGATGGGGGGTTTTTTGGACGAGCAGTACTTC. Translated: CASSQEHTRALMGGFLDEQYF.